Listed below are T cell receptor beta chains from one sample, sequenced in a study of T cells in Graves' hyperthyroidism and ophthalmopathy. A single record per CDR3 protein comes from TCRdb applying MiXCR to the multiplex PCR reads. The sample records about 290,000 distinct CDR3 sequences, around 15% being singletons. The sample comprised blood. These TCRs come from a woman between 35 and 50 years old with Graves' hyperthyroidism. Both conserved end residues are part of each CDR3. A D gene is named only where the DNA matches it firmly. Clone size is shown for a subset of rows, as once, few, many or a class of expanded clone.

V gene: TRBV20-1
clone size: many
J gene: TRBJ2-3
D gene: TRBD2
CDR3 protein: CSAGSGTSGSGDTQYF
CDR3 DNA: TGCAGTGCTGGCTCGGGGACTAGCGGGAGTGGAGATACGCAGTATTTT

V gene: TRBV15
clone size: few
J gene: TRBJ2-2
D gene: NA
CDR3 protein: CATSREGRRDTGELFF
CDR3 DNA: TGTGCCACCAGCAGAGAGGGTAGAAGGGACACCGGGGAGCTGTTTTTT

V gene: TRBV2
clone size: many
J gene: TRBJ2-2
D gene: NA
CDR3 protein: CASSGIRVGTGELFF
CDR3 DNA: TGTGCCAGCAGCGGGATCCGGGTTGGCACCGGGGAGCTGTTTTTT

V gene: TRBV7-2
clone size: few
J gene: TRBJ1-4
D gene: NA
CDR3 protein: CASSRRQGSLFF
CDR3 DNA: TGTGCCAGCAGCCGTCGCCAAGGATCTCTGTTTTTT

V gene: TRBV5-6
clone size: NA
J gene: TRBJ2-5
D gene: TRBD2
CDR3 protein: CASSLRSAGGETQYF
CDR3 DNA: TGTGCCAGCAGCTTGAGGTCTGCGGGAGGAGAGACCCAGTACTTC

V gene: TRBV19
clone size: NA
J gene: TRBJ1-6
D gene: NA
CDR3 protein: CASRQGSRPYNSPLHF
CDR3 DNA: TGTGCCAGTAGACAGGGAAGTCGCCCCTATAATTCACCCCTCCACTTT

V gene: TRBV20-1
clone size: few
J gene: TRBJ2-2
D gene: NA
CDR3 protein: CSARNPGVLNTGELFF
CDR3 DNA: TGCAGTGCCCGAAACCCGGGAGTGCTGAACACCGGGGAGCTGTTTTTT

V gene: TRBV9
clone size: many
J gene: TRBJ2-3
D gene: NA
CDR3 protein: CASSVGGAVDTQYF
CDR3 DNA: TGTGCCAGCAGCGTAGGAGGAGCGGTGGATACGCAGTATTTT

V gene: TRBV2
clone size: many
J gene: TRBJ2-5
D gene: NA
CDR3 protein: CASSDFRTQYF
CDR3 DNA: TGTGCCAGCAGTGACTTTCGGACCCAGTACTTC

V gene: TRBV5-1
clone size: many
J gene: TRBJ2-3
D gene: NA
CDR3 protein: CASSGRQADTQYF
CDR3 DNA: TGCGCCAGCAGCGGCAGACAGGCAGATACGCAGTATTTT

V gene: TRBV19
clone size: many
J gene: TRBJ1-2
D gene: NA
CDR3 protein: CASNSRYGYTF
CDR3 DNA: TGTGCCAGTAACAGTCGGTACGGCTACACCTTC

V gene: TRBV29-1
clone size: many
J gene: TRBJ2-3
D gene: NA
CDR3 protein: CSVEDRGYRDTQYF
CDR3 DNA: TGCAGCGTTGAAGATCGGGGCTATCGGGATACGCAGTATTTT

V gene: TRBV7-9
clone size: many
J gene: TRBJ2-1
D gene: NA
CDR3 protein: CASSLVPSNEQFF
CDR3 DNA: TGTGCCAGCAGCTTAGTGCCTTCCAATGAGCAGTTCTTC

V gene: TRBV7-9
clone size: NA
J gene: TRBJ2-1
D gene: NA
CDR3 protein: CASRSSGWGYAYNEQFF
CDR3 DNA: TGTGCCAGCAGATCGTCTGGGTGGGGTTATGCCTACAATGAGCAGTTCTTC

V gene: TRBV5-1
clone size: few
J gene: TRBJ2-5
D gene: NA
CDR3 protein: CASSTGLQGETQYF
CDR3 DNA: TGCGCCAGCAGCACGGGACTCCAGGGAGAGACCCAGTACTTC

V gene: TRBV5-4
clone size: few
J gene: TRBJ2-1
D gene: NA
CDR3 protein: CASSPGLFNLNEQFF
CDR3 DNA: TGTGCCAGCTCCCCGGGACTGTTTAACCTCAATGAGCAGTTCTTC

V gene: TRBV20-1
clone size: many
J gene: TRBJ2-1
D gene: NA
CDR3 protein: CSARDRRRSDEQFF
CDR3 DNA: TGCAGTGCTAGAGACCGGCGTAGGTCGGATGAGCAGTTCTTC

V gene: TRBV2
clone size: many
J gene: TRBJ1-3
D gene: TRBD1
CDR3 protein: CASGPGTGRSGNTIYF
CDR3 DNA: TGTGCCAGCGGACCCGGGACAGGCCGCTCTGGAAACACCATATATTTT

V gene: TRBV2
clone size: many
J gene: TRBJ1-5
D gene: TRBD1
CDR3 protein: CASSRQGVNNQPQHF
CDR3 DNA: TGTGCCAGCAGCAGACAGGGGGTTAACAATCAGCCCCAGCATTTT

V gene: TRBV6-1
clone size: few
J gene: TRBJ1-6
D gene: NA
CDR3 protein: CASSLRTTSNSPLHF
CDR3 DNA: TGTGCCAGCAGTCTGAGGACCACCTCTAATTCACCCCTCCACTTT

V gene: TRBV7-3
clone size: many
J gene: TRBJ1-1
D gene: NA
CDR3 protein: CASSLYPGTEAFF
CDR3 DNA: TGTGCCAGCAGCTTATACCCGGGCACTGAAGCTTTCTTT

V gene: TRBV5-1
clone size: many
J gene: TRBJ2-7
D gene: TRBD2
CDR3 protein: CASSSSSGRADYSYEQYF
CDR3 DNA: TGCGCCAGCAGCTCTTCTAGCGGGAGGGCCGATTACTCCTACGAGCAGTACTTC

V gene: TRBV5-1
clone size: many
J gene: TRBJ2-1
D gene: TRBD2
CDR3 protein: CASSWAGLQGNEQFF
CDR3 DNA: TGCGCCAGCAGCTGGGCGGGACTACAAGGAAATGAGCAGTTCTTC

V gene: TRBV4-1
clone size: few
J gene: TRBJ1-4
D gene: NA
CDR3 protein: CASSLRGATGEKLFF
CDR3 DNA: TGCGCCAGCAGTCTTAGGGGGGCGACGGGTGAAAAACTGTTTTTT

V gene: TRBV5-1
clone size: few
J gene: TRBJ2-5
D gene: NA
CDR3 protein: CASSLFGNQETQYF
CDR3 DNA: TGCGCCAGCAGCTTGTTCGGGAACCAAGAGACCCAGTACTTC

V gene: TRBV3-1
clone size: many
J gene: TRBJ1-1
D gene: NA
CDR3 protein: CASSPEWQGTEAFF
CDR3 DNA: TGTGCCAGCAGCCCGGAGTGGCAGGGAACTGAAGCTTTCTTT

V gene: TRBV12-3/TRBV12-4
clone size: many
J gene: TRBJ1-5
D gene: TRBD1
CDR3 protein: CASRTGGQPQHF
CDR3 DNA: TGTGCCAGCCGTACAGGGGGTCAGCCCCAGCATTTT

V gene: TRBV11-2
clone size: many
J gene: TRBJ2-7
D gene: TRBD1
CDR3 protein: CASSSLLGQGGSYEQYF
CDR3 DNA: TGTGCCAGCAGCTCCCTCCTCGGACAGGGTGGGTCCTACGAGCAGTACTTC

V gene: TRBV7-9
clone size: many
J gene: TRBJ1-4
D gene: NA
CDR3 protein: CASSLEGSTFATNEKLFF
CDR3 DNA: TGTGCCAGCAGCTTAGAGGGCAGTACCTTTGCAACTAATGAAAAACTGTTTTTT

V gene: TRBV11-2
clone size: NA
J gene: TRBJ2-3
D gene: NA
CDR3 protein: CASSLGGGQGTDTQYF
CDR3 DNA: TGTGCCAGCAGCCTCGGCGGGGGACAGGGCACAGATACGCAGTATTTT

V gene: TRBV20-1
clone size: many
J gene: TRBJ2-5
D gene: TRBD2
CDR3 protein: CSARDPSGRGETQYF
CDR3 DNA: TGCAGTGCTAGAGATCCAAGCGGGAGAGGCGAGACCCAGTACTTC

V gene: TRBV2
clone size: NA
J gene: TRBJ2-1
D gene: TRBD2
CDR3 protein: CASSPRGGLAGVSEQFF
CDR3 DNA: TGTGCCAGCAGTCCAAGGGGGGGACTAGCGGGAGTGTCTGAGCAGTTCTTC

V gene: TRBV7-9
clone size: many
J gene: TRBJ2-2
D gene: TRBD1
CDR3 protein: CASSLNAGGHGELFF
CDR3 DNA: TGTGCCAGCAGCTTAAATGCAGGGGGCCACGGGGAGCTGTTTTTT

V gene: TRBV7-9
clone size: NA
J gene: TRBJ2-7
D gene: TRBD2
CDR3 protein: CASSLEPGLAGECEQYF
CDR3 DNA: TGTGCCAGCAGCTTAGAACCCGGGCTAGCGGGAGAATGCGAGCAGTACTTC

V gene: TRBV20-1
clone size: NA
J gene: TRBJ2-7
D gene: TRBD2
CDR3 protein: CSAADWTSGMYEQYF
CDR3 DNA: TGCAGTGCTGCTGATTGGACTAGCGGGATGTACGAGCAGTACTTC